This TCR beta chain was captured in a study of identical twins. Germline assignment: CDR1 MNHEY and CDR2 SVGAGI. The CDR3 is 16 residues long. V gave up 3 bases and J gave up 2 bases; unmatched junction bases: 2. About this clonotype: Its antigen is unidentified.

Overall study results and limits: Models underestimated how often monozygotic twins shared out-of-frame TCR alpha.

TCRdb called the 5' RACE reads again in MiXCR, with one record for every CDR3 protein. The sample shows 400,000 to 500,000 distinct CDR3 sequences, roughly 13% of them seen only once. This sample was shared with a second study, whose subject was yellow fever vaccine responses in identical twins. As that study records: Reportedly, twins' vaccine T cell responses looked partly convergent and partly personalized.

The V call is TRBV6-5, the J call TRBJ2-7; 15 nucleotides align to TRBD2. The clonotype originates from a woman aged 18-29 years in good health. Sequencing input: CD4+ T cells sorted from blood. The CDR3 reads CASSYGTSGGTYEQYF. DNA for the CDR3: TGTGCCAGCAGTTATGGGACTAGCGGGGGGACCTACGAGCAGTACTTC.